The clone carrying this T cell receptor (beta chain) showed up many times. Construction of the TCRbeta library involved unique molecular identifiers. TCRdb used MiXCR to reprocess the PCR reads, holding one entry per CDR3 protein. The sample shows fewer than 700,000 distinct CDR3 sequences, about 23% of them seen only once. The sample comes from a study of T-cell reconstitution after alpha-beta-depleted transplantation in children. The specimen was PBMCs, mostly from graft donor cells, collected 360 days after TCRalphabeta/CD19-depleted stem cell transplant. This clonotype originated in a boy less than two years old who had a stem cell transplant for acute myeloid leukemia, so the T cells may come from the graft donor.

CDR3 region: CSARDRGGAGETQYF. The CDR3, as DNA: TGCAGTGCTAGAGATCGAGGGGGGGCCGGGGAGACCCAGTACTTC. V and J are TRBV20-1 and TRBJ2-5, with D tentatively TRBD2 (7 bases). The CDR3 loop spans 15 amino acids. Trimming took off 0 bases at V and 5 bases at J, with 16 bases between the two ends. The germline V gene encodes CDR1 DFQATT and CDR2 SNEGSKA (reference sequence).